This T cell receptor (beta chain) was sequenced in a study of OX40 agonist ivuxolimab in advanced cancers. Per the germline V gene, CDR1 is LGHNT and CDR2 is FRNRAP. Deletions cut 0 bases from V and 1 base from J, with 15 bases between. The CDR3 runs to 17 residues. The assay was immunoSEQ multiplex PCR, and TCRdb's table has in-frame clones only and misses some. There are more than 65,000 clones in the sample; around 84% occur only once, and about 0.83% lies in the top ten. This receptor was taken from an adult with an advanced solid tumor such as melanoma, head and neck, liver or kidney cancer. The material was CD4+ or CD8+ T cells sorted from blood, obtained in a trial of the OX40 agonist ivuxolimab. V is TRBV12-5 and J is TRBJ2-5; maybe TRBD1 (5 bases). CDR3 protein: CASGLVLGQEPQETQYF. In DNA, the CDR3 is TGTGCTAGTGGTTTGGTACTTGGACAAGAACCCCAAGAGACCCAGTACTTC.